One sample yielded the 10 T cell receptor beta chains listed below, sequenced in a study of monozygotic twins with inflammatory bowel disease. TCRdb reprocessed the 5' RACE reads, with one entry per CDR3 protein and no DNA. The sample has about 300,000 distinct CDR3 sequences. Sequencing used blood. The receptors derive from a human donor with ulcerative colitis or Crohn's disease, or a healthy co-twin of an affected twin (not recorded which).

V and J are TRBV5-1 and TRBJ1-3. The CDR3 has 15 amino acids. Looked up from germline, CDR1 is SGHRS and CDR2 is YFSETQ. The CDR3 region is CASSPQVNSGNTIYF.

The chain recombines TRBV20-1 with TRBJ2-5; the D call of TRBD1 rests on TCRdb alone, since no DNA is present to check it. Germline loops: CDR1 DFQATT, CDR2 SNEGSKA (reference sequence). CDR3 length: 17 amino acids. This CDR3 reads CSARDLDRGNHQETQYF.

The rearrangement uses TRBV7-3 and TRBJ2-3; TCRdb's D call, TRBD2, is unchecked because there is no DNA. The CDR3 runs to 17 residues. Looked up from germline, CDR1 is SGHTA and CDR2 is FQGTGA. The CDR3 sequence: CASSLTGSVRATDTQYF.

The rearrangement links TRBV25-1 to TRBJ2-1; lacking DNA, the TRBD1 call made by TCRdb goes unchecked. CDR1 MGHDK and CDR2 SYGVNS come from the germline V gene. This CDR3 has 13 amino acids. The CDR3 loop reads CASRGTGLYEQFF.

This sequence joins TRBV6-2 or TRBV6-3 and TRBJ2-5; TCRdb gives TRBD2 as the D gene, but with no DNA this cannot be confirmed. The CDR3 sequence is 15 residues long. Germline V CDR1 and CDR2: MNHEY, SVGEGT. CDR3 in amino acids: CASSLHSGGQETQYF.

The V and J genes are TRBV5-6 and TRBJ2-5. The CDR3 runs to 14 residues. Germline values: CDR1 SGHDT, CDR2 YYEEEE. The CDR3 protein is CASSEQGTQETQYF.

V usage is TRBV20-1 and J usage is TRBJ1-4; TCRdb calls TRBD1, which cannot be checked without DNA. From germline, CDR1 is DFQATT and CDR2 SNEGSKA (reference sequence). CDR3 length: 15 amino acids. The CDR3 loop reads CSAKTPGTGHEKLFF.

The CDR3 here is CSASPRVYSPLHF. The chain recombines TRBV20-1 with TRBJ1-6; TCRdb's D call of TRBD1 is untestable without DNA. The CDR3 extends over 13 amino acids. CDR1 is DFQATT, CDR2 SNEGSKA, per germline (reference sequence).

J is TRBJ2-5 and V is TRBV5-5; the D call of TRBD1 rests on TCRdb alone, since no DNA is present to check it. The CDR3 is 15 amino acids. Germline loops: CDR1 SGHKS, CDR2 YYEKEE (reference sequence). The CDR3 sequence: CASSLEPGGWETQYF.

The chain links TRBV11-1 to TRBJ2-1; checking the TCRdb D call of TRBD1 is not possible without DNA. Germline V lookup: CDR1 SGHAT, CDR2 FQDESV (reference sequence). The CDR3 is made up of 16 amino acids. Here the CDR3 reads CASSRGGNIFVDEQFF. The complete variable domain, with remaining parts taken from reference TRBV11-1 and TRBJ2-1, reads EAEVAQSPRYKITEKSQAVAFWCDPISGHATLYWYRQILGQGPELLVQFQDESVVDDSQLPKDRFSAERLKGVDSTLKIQPAELGDSAMYLCASSRGGNIFVDEQFFGPGTRLTVL.